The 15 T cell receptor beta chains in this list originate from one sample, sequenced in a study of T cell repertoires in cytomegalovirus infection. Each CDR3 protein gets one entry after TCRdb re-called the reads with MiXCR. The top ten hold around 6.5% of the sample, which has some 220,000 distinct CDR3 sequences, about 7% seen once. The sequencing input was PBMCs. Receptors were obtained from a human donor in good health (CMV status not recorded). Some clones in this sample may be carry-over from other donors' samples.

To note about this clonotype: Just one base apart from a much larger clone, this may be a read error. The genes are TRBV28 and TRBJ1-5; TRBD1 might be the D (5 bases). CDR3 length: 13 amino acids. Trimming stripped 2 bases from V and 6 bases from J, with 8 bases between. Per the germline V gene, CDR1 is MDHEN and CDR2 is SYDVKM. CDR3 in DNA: TGTGCCAGCAGTTTAGAGGGGCTTCAGCCCCAGCATTTT. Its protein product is CASSLEGLQPQHF.

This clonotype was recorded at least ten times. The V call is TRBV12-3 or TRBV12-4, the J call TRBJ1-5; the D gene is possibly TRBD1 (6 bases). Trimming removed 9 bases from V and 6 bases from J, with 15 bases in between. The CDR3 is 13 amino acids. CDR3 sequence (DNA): TGTGCCAGTATACAGGGCATTGGTCAGCCCCAGCATTTT. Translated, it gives CASIQGIGQPQHF.

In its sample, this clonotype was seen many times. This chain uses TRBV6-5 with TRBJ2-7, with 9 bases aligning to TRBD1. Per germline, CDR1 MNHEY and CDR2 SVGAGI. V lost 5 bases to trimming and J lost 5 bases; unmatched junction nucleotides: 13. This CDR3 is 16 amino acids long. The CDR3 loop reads CASSRAEEDRGHEQYF. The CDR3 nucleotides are TGTGCCAGCAGTCGAGCCGAGGAGGACAGGGGCCACGAGCAGTACTTC.

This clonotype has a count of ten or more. CDR3 protein: CASSLNPGDRGGVNTEAFF. The CDR3 region has the DNA TGTGCCAGCAGTTTAAACCCCGGGGACAGGGGAGGGGTGAACACTGAAGCTTTCTTT. The chain recombines TRBV28 with TRBJ1-1; 10 positions agree with TRBD1. The V gene end was trimmed by 2 bases and the J gene end by 0 bases; junction bases not matched to a gene: 12. The CDR3 length is 19 residues. Germline loops: CDR1 MDHEN, CDR2 SYDVKM.

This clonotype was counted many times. Here the CDR3 reads CASSLAQGAGHLFF. CDR3 coding DNA: TGTGCCAGCAGTTTAGCGCAAGGTGCCGGTCATTTGTTCTTT. This chain uses TRBV12-3 or TRBV12-4 with TRBJ1-1, with D unclear. The length of the CDR3 is 14 residues. V lost 0 bases, J lost 14 bases, and 19 bases lay in between.

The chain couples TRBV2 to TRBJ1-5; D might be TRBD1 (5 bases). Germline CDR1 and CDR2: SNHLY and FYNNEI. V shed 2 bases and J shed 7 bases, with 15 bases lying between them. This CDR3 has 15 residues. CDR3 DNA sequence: TGTGCCAGCAGTGAACTAGGCCAAGGGGCCCAGCCCCAGCATTTT. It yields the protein CASSELGQGAQPQHF. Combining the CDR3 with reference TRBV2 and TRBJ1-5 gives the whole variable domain EPEVTQTPSHQVTQMGQEVILRCVPISNHLYFYWYRQILGQKVEFLVSFYNNEISEKSEIFDDQFSVERPDGSNFTLKIRSTKLEDSAMYFCASSELGQGAQPQHFGDGTRLSIL.

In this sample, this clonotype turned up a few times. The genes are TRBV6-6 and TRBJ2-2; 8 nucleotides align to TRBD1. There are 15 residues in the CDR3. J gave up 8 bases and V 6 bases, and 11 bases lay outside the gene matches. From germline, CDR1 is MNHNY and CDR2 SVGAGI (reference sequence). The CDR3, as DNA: TGTGCCAGCAGCCGAGATGGACAGGGAACAGGGGAGCTGTTTTTT. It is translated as CASSRDGQGTGELFF.

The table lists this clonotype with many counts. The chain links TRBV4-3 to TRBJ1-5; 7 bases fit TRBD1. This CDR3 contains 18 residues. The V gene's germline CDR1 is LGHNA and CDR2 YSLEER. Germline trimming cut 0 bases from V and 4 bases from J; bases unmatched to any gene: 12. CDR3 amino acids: CASSQDAAGGLLNQPQHF. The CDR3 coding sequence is TGCGCCAGCAGCCAAGATGCCGCAGGGGGACTATTAAATCAGCCCCAGCATTTT.

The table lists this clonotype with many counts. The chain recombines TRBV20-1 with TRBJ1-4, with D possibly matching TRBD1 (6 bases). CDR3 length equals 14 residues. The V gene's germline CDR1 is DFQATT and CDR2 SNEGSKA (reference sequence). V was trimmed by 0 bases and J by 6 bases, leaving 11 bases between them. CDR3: CSARDLGTYEKLFF. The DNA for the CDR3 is TGCAGTGCTAGAGATTTGGGGACATATGAAAAACTGTTTTTT.

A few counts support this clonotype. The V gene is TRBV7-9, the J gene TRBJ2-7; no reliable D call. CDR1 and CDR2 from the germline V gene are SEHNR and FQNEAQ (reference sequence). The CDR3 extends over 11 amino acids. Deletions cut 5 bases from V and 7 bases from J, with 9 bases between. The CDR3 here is CASSPAEEQYF. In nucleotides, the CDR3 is TGTGCCAGCAGCCCGGCTGAGGAGCAGTACTTC.

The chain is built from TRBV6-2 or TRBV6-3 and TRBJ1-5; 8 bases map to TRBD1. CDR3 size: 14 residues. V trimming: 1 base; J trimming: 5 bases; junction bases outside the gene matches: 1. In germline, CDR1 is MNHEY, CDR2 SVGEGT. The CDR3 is CASSYYRGDQPQHF. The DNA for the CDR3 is TGTGCCAGCAGTTACTACAGGGGGGATCAGCCCCAGCATTTT.

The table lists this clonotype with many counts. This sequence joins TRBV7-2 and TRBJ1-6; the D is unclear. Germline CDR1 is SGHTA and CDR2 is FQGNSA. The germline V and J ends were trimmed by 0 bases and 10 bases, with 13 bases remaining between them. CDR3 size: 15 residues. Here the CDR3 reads CASSLAFVARSPLHF. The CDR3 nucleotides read TGTGCCAGCAGCTTAGCGTTTGTTGCACGGTCACCCCTCCACTTT.

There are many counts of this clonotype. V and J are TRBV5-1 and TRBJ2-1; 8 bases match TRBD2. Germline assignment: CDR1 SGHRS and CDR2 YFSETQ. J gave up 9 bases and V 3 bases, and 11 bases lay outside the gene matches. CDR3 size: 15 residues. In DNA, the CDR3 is TGCGCCAGCAGCTCAGCGGGGGCGCGAGGGAGTGAGCAGTTCTTC. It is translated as CASSSAGARGSEQFF.

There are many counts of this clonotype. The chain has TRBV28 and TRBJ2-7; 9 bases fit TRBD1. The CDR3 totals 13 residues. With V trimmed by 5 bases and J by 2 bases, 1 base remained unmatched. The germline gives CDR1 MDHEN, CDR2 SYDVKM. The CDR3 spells CASSRTGAYEQYF. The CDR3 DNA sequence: TGTGCCAGCAGTCGGACAGGGGCCTACGAGCAGTACTTC.

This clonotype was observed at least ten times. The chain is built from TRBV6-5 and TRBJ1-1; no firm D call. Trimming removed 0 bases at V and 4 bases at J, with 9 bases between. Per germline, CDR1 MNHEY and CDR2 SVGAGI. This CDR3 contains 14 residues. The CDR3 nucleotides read TGTGCCAGCAGTTACTCAGACGGAACCACTGAAGCTTTCTTT. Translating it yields CASSYSDGTTEAFF.